This T cell receptor beta chain was sequenced during a study of T cell responses to AZD1222 COVID-19 vaccine. Method: immunoSEQ multiplex PCR; TCRdb's copy keeps in-frame clones and lacks some. Altogether around 80,000 clones are present, approximately 90% being singletons, with the ten largest covering roughly a tenth. In germline, CDR1 is MGHRA, CDR2 YSYEKL. Trimming left V 4 bases short and J 2 bases short, with 14 bases between. CDR3 length: 15 residues. The clonotype comes from an adult in good health. This material consisted of peripheral blood, taken on day 0 of AZD1222 vaccination. The chain employs TRBV4-1 and TRBJ1-1; D perhaps matches TRBD1 (5 bases). The CDR3 loop reads CASSLGRNRNTEAFF. As DNA, the CDR3 is TGCGCCAGCAGCCTGGGACGGAACCGAAACACTGAAGCTTTCTTT.